This T cell receptor (beta chain) derives from a study of cytomegalovirus exposure and HLA in healthy donors. Study outcomes and limitations: Highly shared variants forming one cluster were likely a sequencing artifact. An analysis done earlier found most TCR beta V segments productive about 90% or about 30% of the time.

On this clone itself: Its specificity is not known.

Trimming removed 10 bases from V and 4 bases from J, with 10 bases in between. The germline gives CDR1 SNHLY, CDR2 FYNNEI. This CDR3 spans 11 amino acids. It was with 60 Vbeta and 13 Jbeta primers that the PCR ran. Repertoires were generated with immunoSEQ multiplex PCR, while TCRdb's copy carries only in-frame clones and drops some. The table lists around 140,000 clones. The chain links TRBV2 to TRBJ1-2; D gene ambiguous. This TCR was recovered from a young man in good health and CMV-seronegative. Sequences were obtained from PBMCs. The CDR3 coding sequence is TGTGCCACCTTAACCGGCTATGGCTACACCTTC. Its protein is CATLTGYGYTF.